Listed here are 31 T cell receptor beta chains from one sample, sequenced in a study of T cells in Graves' hyperthyroidism and ophthalmopathy. Amplification of TCR beta CDR3 regions was performed using RNA transcripts as template. A first-round RT-PCR of the TCR CDR3 used the HTBI primer set. Each CDR3 protein is one row after TCRdb ran MiXCR on the multiplex PCR reads. This sample has roughly 250,000 distinct CDR3 sequences, with 22% found just once. The specimen was blood. These receptors came from a man aged 25-40 years with Graves' ophthalmopathy.

This clonotype was observed at least ten times. A junction boundary mismatches the germline segment, possibly from a read error. The genes are TRBV11-2 and TRBJ2-3; 7 nucleotides align to TRBD1. CDR1 SGHAT and CDR2 FQNNGV come from the germline V gene. The CDR3 spans 12 residues. CDR3 sequence reads: CASSLGTATQYF. The DNA for the CDR3 is TGTGCCAGCAGCTTGGGGACAGCTACGCAGTATTTT.

This clonotype was found many times. V is TRBV7-9 and J is TRBJ2-1, with D possibly being TRBD2 (5 bases). Between the trimmed V and J ends, which lost 5 bases and 8 bases, there was a span of 10 bases. There are 12 residues in the CDR3. The germline V gene encodes CDR1 SEHNR and CDR2 FQNEAQ (reference sequence). CDR3 loop: CASSADSDEQFF. DNA of the CDR3: TGTGCCAGCAGCGCGGACTCCGATGAGCAGTTCTTC.

In nucleotides, the CDR3 is TGTGCCAGCAGCCCTCTGGCAGAAGCCTACGAGCAGTACTTC. Protein: CASSPLAEAYEQYF. This rearrangement joins TRBV3-1 to TRBJ2-7, with D unclear. In germline, CDR1 is LGHDT, CDR2 YNNKEL (reference sequence). The CDR3 extends over 14 amino acids. The V end lost 4 bases, the J end lost 2 bases, and 12 bases lay between the germline ends.

The chain combines TRBV28 with TRBJ1-2; D is perhaps TRBD1 (5 bases). Germline loops: CDR1 MDHEN, CDR2 SYDVKM. V shed 6 bases and J shed 0 bases, with 8 bases lying between them. The CDR3 spans 13 residues. CDR3 bases: TGTGCCAGCAGAGGGGTCCCTAACTATGGCTACACCTTC. Protein: CASRGVPNYGYTF.

This clonotype was detected only a few times. This rearrangement joins TRBV29-1 to TRBJ2-1; D possibly corresponds to TRBD2 (6 bases). CDR1 and CDR2 (germline): SQVTM, ANQGSEA. Trimming pared 5 bases from V and 10 bases from J, leaving 18 bases between. This CDR3 has 13 residues. CDR3 region: CSVRGTPAREQFF. Written as DNA, the CDR3 is TGCAGCGTTCGCGGGACCCCTGCGCGGGAGCAGTTCTTC.

This clonotype occurred many times. The chain recombines TRBV5-1 with TRBJ2-1; 10 nucleotides line up with TRBD2. The germline V gene encodes CDR1 SGHRS and CDR2 YFSETQ. V shed 4 bases and J 5 bases; nucleotides not matched to a gene: 9. The CDR3 has 16 residues. The CDR3: CASSLKAGGPHNEQFF. CDR3 bases: TGCGCCAGCAGCCTTAAAGCGGGAGGGCCTCACAATGAGCAGTTCTTC.

This chain links TRBV9 with TRBJ2-6, with D hard to call. The V end was cut by 3 bases, the J end by 1 base, with 2 bases between. CDR1 and CDR2 (germline): SGDLS, YYNGEE. CDR3 length: 13 amino acids. The CDR3 spells CASSASGANVLTF. The CDR3 region has the DNA TGTGCCAGCAGCGCATCTGGGGCCAACGTCCTGACTTTC.

The sample holds many counts of this clonotype. V is TRBV11-3 and J is TRBJ1-6; 11 bases line up with TRBD1. CDR1 and CDR2 (germline): SGHNT, YENEEA. Trimming cost V 4 bases and J 6 bases; bases outside gene matches: 5. The CDR3 contains 16 residues. CDR3 protein: CASSSTGTGGNSPLHF. CDR3 DNA sequence: TGTGCCAGCAGCTCAACCGGGACAGGGGGTAATTCACCCCTCCACTTT.

The chain links TRBV14 to TRBJ2-7; D remains unclear. The CDR3 is 12 amino acids. Trimming left V 0 bases short and J 6 bases short, with 6 bases between. CDR1 and CDR2 from the germline V gene are SGHDN and FVKESK. In DNA form, the CDR3 reads TGTGCCAGCAGCCAAGAAGGAGCCGAGCAGTACTTC. It is translated as CASSQEGAEQYF.

The chain joins TRBV11-2 to TRBJ2-1; TRBD2 agrees at 8 bases. The CDR3 covers 15 residues. Per the germline V gene, CDR1 is SGHAT and CDR2 is FQNNGV. V lost 4 bases, J lost 7 bases, and 9 bases stayed unmatched. The CDR3 reads CASSSTRGGGNEQFF. In DNA, the CDR3 is TGTGCCAGCAGCTCTACCCGGGGGGGAGGGAATGAGCAGTTCTTC.

This clonotype was picked up many times. This rearrangement joins TRBV3-1 to TRBJ2-7; D is possibly TRBD1 (5 bases). Germline V gene sequence: CDR1 LGHDT, CDR2 YNNKEL (reference sequence). V shed 5 bases and J shed 6 bases, with 17 bases lying between them. This CDR3 has 14 residues. CDR3 nucleotides: TGTGCCAGCAGCTCTTCGTTGGGGCGAGGCGAGCAGTACTTC. Translation gives CASSSSLGRGEQYF.

Notes on this clonotype: The junction shows a germline mismatch at one end, possibly a read error. This chain links TRBV6-2 or TRBV6-3 with TRBJ1-2; D unresolved. Germline V CDR1 and CDR2: MNHEY, SVGEGT. The CDR3 is made up of 13 amino acids. The CDR3 nucleotides are TGTGCCAGCAGCTACTCCAACAACTATGGCTACACCTTC. Amino acid sequence: CASSYSNNYGYTF.

The genes are TRBV2 and TRBJ1-5; D is undetermined. The CDR3 has 11 residues. CDR1 and CDR2 from the germline V gene are SNHLY and FYNNEI. Trimming pared 3 bases from V and 5 bases from J, leaving 2 bases between. The CDR3 reads CASSDDQPQHF. For the CDR3, the DNA is TGTGCCAGCAGTGACGATCAGCCCCAGCATTTT.

This clonotype was found many times. The chain joins TRBV15 to TRBJ2-7; D is unresolved. The CDR3 has 12 amino acids. V was shortened by 1 base and J by 6 bases, with 7 bases between the two germline ends. Germline CDR1 is LNHNV and CDR2 is YYDKDF (reference sequence). Written as DNA, the CDR3 is TGTGCCACCAGCAGAGTAGTGGGCGAGCAGTACTTC. Translation gives CATSRVVGEQYF.

Many counts were recorded for this clonotype. The rearrangement uses TRBV30 and TRBJ1-2; no clear D. Trimming stripped 3 bases from V and 3 bases from J, with 14 bases between. The CDR3 consists of 14 residues. CDR1 and CDR2 (germline): GTSNPN, SVGIG (reference sequence). The CDR3 coding sequence is TGTGCCTGGAGACAAGGGATCCGGGACTATGGCTACACCTTC. Translated: CAWRQGIRDYGYTF.

This clonotype was detected a few times. The chain is built from TRBV20-1 and TRBJ2-7, with 9 bases identical to TRBD2. Trimming removed 3 bases from V and 3 bases from J; junction bases left unmatched: 9. CDR3 length equals 15 residues. In germline, CDR1 is DFQATT, CDR2 SNEGSKA (reference sequence). The CDR3 region is CSASPSGTLIYEQYF. The CDR3 DNA is TGCAGTGCTAGCCCTAGCGGGACCCTTATCTACGAGCAGTACTTC.

CDR3 region: CASSGEGLAGVDEQFF. The DNA of the CDR3 is TGTGCCAGCAGTGGGGAGGGGCTAGCGGGAGTGGACGAGCAGTTCTTC. The chain is built from TRBV2 and TRBJ2-1; TRBD2 aligns across 10 bases. Trimming removed 4 bases from V and 10 bases from J; junction bases left unmatched: 13. Germline loops: CDR1 SNHLY, CDR2 FYNNEI. The length of the CDR3 is 16 residues.

This clonotype was counted at least ten times. This chain links TRBV11-3 with TRBJ2-3; the match to TRBD1 covers 7 bases. The CDR3 is made up of 16 amino acids. Germline V gene data show CDR1 as SGHNT and CDR2 as YENEEA. The J segment lost 2 bases and the V segment lost 3 bases, leaving 8 bases of the junction unmatched. The CDR3 sequence: CASSLNDKGATDTQYF. The CDR3 DNA reads TGTGCCAGCAGCTTGAATGACAAGGGGGCCACAGATACGCAGTATTTT. Supplemented by reference TRBV11-3 and TRBJ2-3, the full variable domain reads EAGVVQSPRYKIIEKKQPVAFWCNPISGHNTLYWYLQNLGQGPELLIRYENEEAVDDSQLPKDRFSAERLKGVDSTLKIQPAELGDSAVYLCASSLNDKGATDTQYFGPGTRLTVL.

J is TRBJ1-1 and V is TRBV20-1, with 8 nucleotides matching TRBD1. The CDR3 loop spans 15 amino acids. Trimming at V came to 2 bases and at J to 1 base, leaving 6 bases not matched to a gene. Germline V gene data show CDR1 as DFQATT and CDR2 as SNEGSKA (reference sequence). The CDR3 bases are TGCAGTGCTAGACCCGGACAGGGTTCGAACACTGAAGCTTTCTTT. Translated: CSARPGQGSNTEAFF.

The genes are TRBV28 and TRBJ1-1; D is unclear. This CDR3 is built from 14 residues. Trimming took 2 bases from V and 5 from J, leaving 12 bases between them. Germline CDR1 MDHEN, CDR2 SYDVKM. CDR3 residues: CASSLESSDTEAFF. The CDR3 coding sequence is TGTGCCAGCAGTTTAGAGAGTTCTGATACTGAAGCTTTCTTT.

The gene calls are TRBV30 and TRBJ1-4, with D possibly matching TRBD1 (5 bases). The CDR3 is 13 amino acids. CDR1 and CDR2 (germline): GTSNPN, SVGIG (reference sequence). Trimming stripped 5 bases from V and 4 bases from J, with 11 bases between. This chain's CDR3 is CAWGRAVNEKLFF. The CDR3 DNA sequence: TGTGCCTGGGGCAGGGCGGTTAATGAAAAACTGTTTTTT.

This clonotype has at least ten counts. The chain couples TRBV11-3 to TRBJ2-1; 15 bases match TRBD2. Germline CDR1 is SGHNT and CDR2 is YENEEA. V trimming: 5 bases; J trimming: 12 bases; junction bases outside the gene matches: 11. The CDR3 has 16 residues. CDR3 protein: CASSPGLAGGIAGQFF. CDR3 DNA sequence: TGTGCCAGCAGCCCGGGACTAGCGGGGGGAATAGCGGGGCAGTTCTTC.

J is TRBJ2-3 and V is TRBV3-1; 9 bases line up with TRBD2. The germline gives CDR1 LGHDT, CDR2 YNNKEL (reference sequence). The CDR3 runs 17 residues. J lost 0 bases, V lost 0 bases, and 4 bases had no gene match. The CDR3 coding sequence is TGTGCCAGCAGCCAAGATGCTAGCGGGGCTAGCACAGATACGCAGTATTTT. Translation gives CASSQDASGASTDTQYF.

The V gene is TRBV30, the J gene TRBJ1-5; D possibly corresponds to TRBD1 (5 bases). V lost 2 bases and J 9 bases, leaving 20 bases between the germline ends. Germline V gene lookup returns CDR1 GTSNPN and CDR2 SVGIG (reference sequence). The CDR3 has 15 amino acids. CDR3 amino acids: CAWSLSGTDSWPQHF. The CDR3 DNA follows: TGTGCCTGGAGTCTATCCGGGACGGATTCCTGGCCCCAGCATTTT.

This clonotype was observed a few times. The chain recombines TRBV27 with TRBJ2-1; D gene uncertain. The CDR3 spans 11 residues. The germline V and J ends were trimmed by 8 bases and 4 bases, with 6 bases remaining between them. Germline CDR1 is MNHEY and CDR2 is SMNVEV (reference sequence). This chain's CDR3 is CASGRYNEQFF. The DNA for the CDR3 is TGTGCCAGCGGACGGTACAATGAGCAGTTCTTC.

This clonotype was counted a few times. This chain joins TRBV7-6 and TRBJ1-1, with a weak D call TRBD1 (5 bases). The V and J ends lost 1 base and 0 bases respectively, with 9 bases between them. This CDR3 is built from 15 residues. Germline lookup yields CDR1 SGHVS and CDR2 FNYEAQ. The CDR3 sequence: CASSLGTDMNTEAFF. The DNA of the CDR3 is TGTGCCAGCAGCTTAGGGACGGACATGAACACTGAAGCTTTCTTT.

The chain joins TRBV2 to TRBJ2-1, with D maybe TRBD2 (7 bases). Germline-derived CDR1 and CDR2 are SNHLY and FYNNEI. Trimming cost V 7 bases and J 7 bases, with 20 bases left between them. The CDR3 is 15 amino acids. The CDR3 reads CASISGGGSKNEQFF. CDR3 nucleotides: TGTGCCAGCATCTCGGGGGGCGGGAGCAAGAATGAGCAGTTCTTC.

V and J are TRBV5-1 and TRBJ1-1; no firm D call. The CDR3 sequence is 15 residues long. Germline values: CDR1 SGHRS, CDR2 YFSETQ. Trimming took 0 bases from V and 4 from J, leaving 13 bases between them. CDR3 coding DNA: TGCGCCAGCAGCTTGGATAATCGGCGTAGCACTGAAGCTTTCTTT. It specifies CASSLDNRRSTEAFF.

On this clonotype itself: Since a much larger clone is just one base distant, this may be a read error. The chain uses TRBV30 and TRBJ2-1; 11 nucleotides align to TRBD2. Germline CDR1 and CDR2: GTSNPN and SVGIG (reference sequence). The CDR3 is made up of 15 amino acids. With V trimmed by 2 bases and J by 10 bases, 10 bases remained unmatched. The CDR3 reads CAWSLTSGKVREQFF. As DNA, the CDR3 is TGTGCCTGGAGTTTGACTAGCGGGAAGGTGAGGGAGCAGTTCTTC.

The table lists this clonotype with a few counts. The chain couples TRBV4-1 to TRBJ2-1, with D maybe TRBD1 (7 bases). The CDR3 is 19 amino acids. CDR1 is MGHRA, CDR2 YSYEKL, per germline. V was trimmed by 4 bases and J by 0 bases, leaving 22 bases between them. DNA for the CDR3: TGCGCCAGCAGCCCAAGTATAATTCGGCGGGACAGCTCCTACAATGAGCAGTTCTTC. Protein sequence: CASSPSIIRRDSSYNEQFF.

This clonotype was detected only a few times. This sequence joins TRBV5-6 and TRBJ1-2, with D possibly TRBD1 on 6 matching bases. V lost 1 base, J lost 7 bases, and 11 bases lay in between. The CDR3 totals 13 residues. The germline gives CDR1 SGHDT, CDR2 YYEEEE. CDR3 sequence reads: CASSLKQGRGYTF. Here the CDR3 DNA reads TGTGCCAGCAGCTTGAAACAGGGACGTGGCTACACCTTC.